These T cell receptor beta chains were read from a single sample in a study of blood T cell repertoires in COVID-19. Some clones are missing from TCRdb's copy, which holds only in-frame ones; the method was immunoSEQ multiplex PCR. This sample has 130,000 or so clones, with over 60% found just once. The material sequenced was peripheral blood. These receptor sequences come from a human donor in a cohort sampled during active COVID-19. Both conserved end residues are part of each CDR3. A D gene is named only where the DNA matches it firmly.

V	J	D	CDR3
TRBV28	TRBJ2-7	NA	CASSLSGGASEQYF
TRBV27	TRBJ1-1	TRBD1	CASSVQGGLNTEAFF
TRBV5-6	TRBJ2-7	NA	CASSLIRDEQYF
TRBV30	TRBJ1-2	NA	CAWTQREGYTF
TRBV6-5	TRBJ2-1	NA	CASSTRRAGNEQFF
TRBV7-6	TRBJ2-7	NA	CASSLGSLLQGSSYEQYF
TRBV6-5	TRBJ1-6	NA	CASSYSGLHQLSPLHF
TRBV30	TRBJ2-1	TRBD2	CAWSEPLAGGFNEQFF
TRBV4-1	TRBJ1-1	NA	CASSNPGPGAFF
TRBV10-3	TRBJ2-3	NA	CATSSGSTDTQYF
TRBV19	TRBJ2-5	TRBD2	CASSRGEETQYF
TRBV24-1	TRBJ2-7	TRBD2	CATSDPGLGYEQYF
TRBV5-4	TRBJ1-1	TRBD1	CASSLEDRGRPEAFF
TRBV6-6	TRBJ1-2	NA	CASRDSSGLDGYTF
TRBV28	TRBJ1-3	NA	CASTPLGNTIYF
TRBV10-1	TRBJ2-7	NA	CASSRGKSYEQYF
TRBV11-1	TRBJ2-2	TRBD2	CASSSGLDPGELFF
TRBV20-1	TRBJ2-7	TRBD2	CSASSRTSVSYEQYF
TRBV10-1	TRBJ2-2	TRBD1	CASGTGLNGELFF
TRBV14	TRBJ2-1	TRBD2	CASSQVAGAYNEQFF
TRBV29-1	TRBJ1-6	NA	CSDPSYNSPLHF
TRBV6-5	TRBJ1-1	NA	CASSLGHLEAFF
TRBV2	TRBJ2-7	TRBD1	CASSEYRGSEQYF
TRBV19	TRBJ2-7	NA	CASSLTPGDEQYF
TRBV7-6	TRBJ2-7	NA	CASSLGQGHYEQYF
TRBV10-3	TRBJ2-7	TRBD1	CAISELGTGYEQYF
TRBV27	TRBJ1-4	NA	CASSLSVGGAKLFF
TRBV7-6	TRBJ1-6	TRBD1	CASSPNTGQNSPLHF
TRBV7-8	TRBJ2-7	NA	CASSSTSGITYEQYF
TRBV18	TRBJ2-7	NA	CASSPRAGQGRIVYLSPYEQYF
TRBV6-6	TRBJ2-7	TRBD1	CASRGQGASYEQYF
TRBV7-8	TRBJ1-5	NA	CASSPRTAGSSGQPQHF
TRBV3-1/TRBV3-2	TRBJ2-7	TRBD2	CASSRGGGLAGYEQYF
TRBV18	TRBJ2-7	TRBD2	CASSPRGGEQYF
TRBV11-2	TRBJ2-5	TRBD2	CASSQGAPGTSGTETQYF
TRBV29-1	TRBJ2-7	TRBD1	CSVARGSYEQYF
TRBV6-5	TRBJ2-5	TRBD1	CASSRAGGGGETQYF
TRBV5-4	TRBJ2-7	NA	CASSPPAGMGYEQYF
TRBV5-4	TRBJ2-7	TRBD2	CASSLGEGMLYF
TRBV6-5	TRBJ2-7	TRBD2	CASSYSSTSGYYEQYF
TRBV6-2/TRBV6-3	TRBJ1-1	TRBD1	CASSYSPGGASDTEAFF
TRBV11-3	TRBJ2-7	TRBD2	CASSGRDGSSYEQYF
TRBV6-4	TRBJ2-1	TRBD2	CASSDSSGGANEQFF